A selection of T cell receptor beta chains follows, all from one sample in a study of neurological immune-mediated disorders. MiXCR, run by TCRdb on the 5' RACE reads, gives a single entry per CDR3 protein. The sample has tens of thousands of distinct CDR3 sequences; roughly 4.5% are singletons. Input material: PBMCs. Receptors originate from an older woman with multiple sclerosis. The CDR3 runs from the conserved cysteine through the conserved F or W.

v_gene	j_gene	CDR3aa
TRBV5-1	TRBJ2-2	CASSLAVFGTGELFF
TRBV12-3/TRBV12-4	TRBJ1-2	CASSPPPGNGYTF
TRBV20-1	TRBJ1-1	CSANRENTEAFF
TRBV24-1	TRBJ2-3	CATSDRQGAGDTQYF
TRBV7-6	TRBJ2-2	CASSLLQGGTGELFF
TRBV11-2	TRBJ1-4	CASSRTGYSNEKLFF
TRBV7-9	TRBJ2-7	CASSPRVQAYEQYF
TRBV6-5	TRBJ2-2	CASRTQGARELFF
TRBV20-1	TRBJ1-1	CSADRSGGVAEAFF
TRBV20-1	TRBJ2-7	CSARAGTFSYEQYF
TRBV29-1	TRBJ1-1	CSVAGFTEAFF
TRBV28	TRBJ2-1	CASSLWRGKGNEQFF
TRBV6-6	TRBJ1-1	CASRRQGAQGGGAFF
TRBV20-1	TRBJ2-5	CSARDPQLETQYF
TRBV6-2/TRBV6-3	TRBJ2-5	CASSSTGTSGGRETQYF
TRBV25-1	TRBJ2-5	CASGRAGVSETQYF
TRBV29-1	TRBJ2-1	CSVEADRASGVNEQFF
TRBV20-1	TRBJ2-7	CSAYGLAGGPGEQYF
TRBV7-9	TRBJ1-1	CASVTGGTEAFF
TRBV12-3/TRBV12-4	TRBJ2-3	CASRSTGGGDTQYF
TRBV9	TRBJ2-7	CASSVGRGSSYEQYF
TRBV7-9	TRBJ2-1	CASSKAGGGASPFF
TRBV6-5	TRBJ1-3	CASSFAARVSGNTIYF
TRBV5-1	TRBJ2-1	CASSLKNEQFF
TRBV24-1	TRBJ1-1	CATRGQGRTEAFF
TRBV15	TRBJ2-5	CATSREAGGHETQYF
TRBV6-5	TRBJ1-1	CASSYLDAGNTEAFF